The T cell receptor (beta chain) described here comes from a study of OX40 agonist ivuxolimab in advanced cancers. In the study overall: Intravenous ivuxolimab was administered to patients every 2 weeks at 0.01 to 10 mg/kg.

Study-level findings and limits: CD8+ T cells showed, on average, more clonal expansion than CD4+ cells.

Regarding this clone: Its antigen is not identified.

The method was immunoSEQ multiplex PCR; TCRdb's version includes in-frame clones alone and lacks a portion of them. The sample holds more than 65,000 clones, 94% seen once. The TCR was taken from an adult with an advanced solid tumor such as melanoma, head and neck, liver or kidney cancer. Specimen: CD4+ or CD8+ T cells sorted from blood, collected in a trial of the OX40 agonist ivuxolimab.

In nucleotides, the CDR3 is TGCGCCAGCAGCCAGGGGAGCTCCTATAATTCACCCCTCCACTTT. Its translation is CASSQGSSYNSPLHF. This chain connects TRBV4-1 to TRBJ1-6; D is unclear. CDR1 is MGHRA and CDR2 is YSYEKL in the germline V gene. The V gene lost 3 bases and the J gene lost 0 bases, with 6 bases spanning the gap. CDR3 length equals 15 residues.